This T cell receptor beta chain was obtained from a study of T cells in Graves' hyperthyroidism and ophthalmopathy. Patients aged 18 to 65 had newly diagnosed hyperthyroidism that had lasted under 2 months. Template material for amplifying TCR beta CDR3 regions consisted of RNA transcripts. TCR CDR3 regions were first amplified by RT-PCR with HTBI primers. TCRdb analysed the multiplex PCR reads with MiXCR anew, one entry per CDR3 protein. The repertoire holds about 360,000 distinct CDR3 sequences, roughly an eighth seen once, with 9.2% in the top ten. Many counts were recorded for this clonotype. The clonotype was recovered from a woman in her late teens or twenties with Graves' hyperthyroidism. The sequencing input was blood.

The CDR3: CASSSTGVNTEAFF. As DNA, the CDR3 is TGTGCCAGCAGCTCGACAGGGGTGAACACTGAAGCTTTCTTT. The gene calls are TRBV28 and TRBJ1-1, with TRBD1 matching over 8 bases. Germline lookup yields CDR1 MDHEN and CDR2 SYDVKM. The CDR3 is 14 amino acids. V dropped 6 bases and J dropped 0; count of bases not matched to a gene: 3. Variable domain in full (rest from reference TRBV28 and TRBJ1-1): DVKVTQSSRYLVKRTGEKVFLECVQDMDHENMFWYRQDPGLGLRLIYFSYDVKMKEKGDIPEGYSVSREKKERFSLILESASTNQTSMYLCASSSTGVNTEAFFGQGTRLTVV.